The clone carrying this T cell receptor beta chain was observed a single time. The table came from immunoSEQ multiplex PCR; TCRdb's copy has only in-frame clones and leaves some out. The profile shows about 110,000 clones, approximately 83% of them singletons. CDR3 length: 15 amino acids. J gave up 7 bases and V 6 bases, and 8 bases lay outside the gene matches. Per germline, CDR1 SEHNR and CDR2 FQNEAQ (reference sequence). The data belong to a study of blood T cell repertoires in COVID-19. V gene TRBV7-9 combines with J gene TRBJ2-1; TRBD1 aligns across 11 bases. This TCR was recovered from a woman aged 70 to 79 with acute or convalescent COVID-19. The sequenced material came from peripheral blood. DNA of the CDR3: TGTGCCAGCAGTTTCCTCGGACAGGGGGCTAATGAGCAGTTCTTC. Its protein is CASSFLGQGANEQFF.